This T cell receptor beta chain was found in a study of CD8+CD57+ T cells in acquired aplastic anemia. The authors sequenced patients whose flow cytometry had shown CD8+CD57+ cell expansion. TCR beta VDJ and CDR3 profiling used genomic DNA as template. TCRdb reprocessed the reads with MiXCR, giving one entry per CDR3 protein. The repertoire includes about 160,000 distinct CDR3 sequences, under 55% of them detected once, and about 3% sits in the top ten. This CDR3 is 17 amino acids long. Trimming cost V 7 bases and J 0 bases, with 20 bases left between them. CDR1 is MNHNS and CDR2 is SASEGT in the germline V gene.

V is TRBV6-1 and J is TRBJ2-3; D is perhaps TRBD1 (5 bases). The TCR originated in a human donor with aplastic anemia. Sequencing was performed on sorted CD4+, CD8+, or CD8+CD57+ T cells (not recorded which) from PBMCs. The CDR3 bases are TGTGCCAGCATTCCCAACCCCCTTCACAGGAGCACAGATACGCAGTATTTT. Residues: CASIPNPLHRSTDTQYF.